The T cell receptor (beta chain) described here comes from a study of T cell repertoires in cytomegalovirus infection. Study-wide background: The public TCR beta signatures pointed to both CMV infection and matching HLA type.

Findings and limits, study-wide: Adding up the frequency of public TCR beta families identified people who carried CMV plus the relevant HLA. Dominating the ex vivo response were TCR beta clonotypes that were CMV-specific and HLA-C-restricted.

The V gene lost 1 base and the J gene lost 8 bases, with 3 bases spanning the gap. Germline CDR1 and CDR2: SGHTA and FQGNSA. CDR3 size: 11 residues. This clonotype was counted at least ten times. The target antigen is unknown. TCRdb reanalysed the reads using MiXCR and keeps one entry per CDR3 protein. The profile shows about 140,000 distinct CDR3 sequences, about 6% of them singletons. Sequencing was carried out using PBMCs. This receptor was identified in a human donor in good health (CMV status not recorded). Some clones in this sample may be carry-over from other donors' samples. This chain uses TRBV7-2 with TRBJ2-1; no firm D call. The CDR3 loop reads CASSLVYEQFF. Here the CDR3 DNA reads TGTGCCAGCAGCTTAGTATATGAGCAGTTCTTC.